Listed below are T cell receptor beta chains from one sample, sequenced in a study of CD8 T cells in ankylosing spondylitis. TCRdb recomputed calls from the 5' RACE reads with MiXCR, one row per CDR3 protein. The repertoire has 45,000 to 65,000 distinct CDR3 sequences, 6.5% to 8% of them found once; the top ten carry over 6.5%. The sample taken for sequencing was blood, either unsorted or a sorted T cell fraction (not recorded which). Receptors originate from a female donor with ankylosing spondylitis or in good health (not recorded which). The CDR3 runs from the conserved cysteine through the conserved F or W. The D gene is left open where the match is weak. Clone sizes are given selectively: once, few, many, or a class where the clone is expanded.

J gene: TRBJ2-1; V gene: TRBV5-1; D gene: TRBD2; clone size: .; CDR3 protein: CASSSPGGGYNEQFF; CDR3 DNA: TGCGCCAGCAGTTCCCCGGGGGGGGGATACAATGAGCAGTTCTTC
J gene: TRBJ1-1; V gene: TRBV14; D gene: TRBD1; clone size: many; CDR3 protein: CASSQVDRVTEAFF; CDR3 DNA: TGTGCCAGCAGCCAGGTAGACAGGGTCACTGAAGCTTTCTTT
J gene: TRBJ1-1; V gene: TRBV6-2/TRBV6-3; D gene: TRBD1; clone size: many; CDR3 protein: CASRGQIYTEAFF; CDR3 DNA: TGTGCCAGCAGGGGACAGATTTACACTGAAGCTTTCTTT
J gene: TRBJ2-1; V gene: TRBV5-1; D gene: .; clone size: .; CDR3 protein: CASTAGNEQFF; CDR3 DNA: TGCGCCAGTACTGCTGGTAATGAGCAGTTCTTC
J gene: TRBJ1-4; V gene: TRBV13; D gene: .; clone size: few; CDR3 protein: CASSWTTNEKLFF; CDR3 DNA: TGTGCCAGCAGCTGGACAACTAATGAAAAACTGTTTTTT
J gene: TRBJ2-3; V gene: TRBV18; D gene: .; clone size: .; CDR3 protein: CASSATDTDTQYF; CDR3 DNA: TGTGCCAGCTCAGCGACAGACACAGATACGCAGTATTTT
J gene: TRBJ1-1; V gene: TRBV7-9; D gene: .; clone size: few; CDR3 protein: CASSSPGVNTEAFF; CDR3 DNA: TGTGCCAGCAGCTCCCCAGGGGTGAACACTGAAGCTTTCTTT
J gene: TRBJ1-4; V gene: TRBV4-1; D gene: .; clone size: once; CDR3 protein: CASSRGRNEKLFF; CDR3 DNA: TGCGCCAGCAGCCGAGGCAGGAATGAAAAACTGTTTTTT
J gene: TRBJ2-5; V gene: TRBV6-5; D gene: TRBD2; clone size: many; CDR3 protein: CASRLAGETQYF; CDR3 DNA: TGTGCCAGCAGGCTAGCGGGAGAGACCCAGTACTTC
J gene: TRBJ2-1; V gene: TRBV13; D gene: .; clone size: .; CDR3 protein: CASSLAGGQQFF; CDR3 DNA: TGTGCCAGCAGCTTAGCGGGGGGCCAGCAGTTCTTC
J gene: TRBJ1-1; V gene: TRBV29-1; D gene: .; clone size: many; CDR3 protein: CSVAGRGGTEAFF; CDR3 DNA: TGCAGCGTTGCGGGGCGAGGGGGCACTGAAGCTTTCTTT
J gene: TRBJ1-6; V gene: TRBV7-9; D gene: .; clone size: few; CDR3 protein: CASSATGINSPLHF; CDR3 DNA: TGTGCCAGCAGCGCAACAGGGATCAATTCACCCCTCCACTTT
J gene: TRBJ2-1; V gene: TRBV29-1; D gene: .; clone size: many; CDR3 protein: CSVVRDSYNEQFF; CDR3 DNA: TGCAGCGTTGTGAGGGACTCCTACAATGAGCAGTTCTTC
J gene: TRBJ2-2; V gene: TRBV5-1; D gene: .; clone size: .; CDR3 protein: CASSLDLNTGELFF; CDR3 DNA: TGCGCCAGCAGCTTAGACCTCAACACCGGGGAGCTGTTTTTT
J gene: TRBJ1-1; V gene: TRBV28; D gene: TRBD1; clone size: .; CDR3 protein: CASSPPGQIMNTEAFF; CDR3 DNA: TGTGCCAGCAGTCCTCCGGGACAGATCATGAACACTGAAGCTTTCTTT
J gene: TRBJ2-1; V gene: TRBV5-1; D gene: .; clone size: many; CDR3 protein: CASSLAGLSYNEQFF; CDR3 DNA: TGCGCCAGCAGCTTGGCAGGGCTCTCCTACAATGAGCAGTTCTTC
J gene: TRBJ1-5; V gene: TRBV20-1; D gene: TRBD1; clone size: many; CDR3 protein: CSASVPGQESNQPQHF; CDR3 DNA: TGCAGTGCTAGTGTTCCGGGACAGGAAAGCAATCAGCCCCAGCATTTT
J gene: TRBJ2-1; V gene: TRBV6-5; D gene: TRBD2; clone size: many; CDR3 protein: CASSFLAGGQNEQFF; CDR3 DNA: TGTGCCAGCAGTTTCTTAGCGGGGGGGCAAAATGAGCAGTTCTTC
J gene: TRBJ2-2; V gene: TRBV5-1; D gene: .; clone size: many; CDR3 protein: CASSLKEKLNTGELFF; CDR3 DNA: TGCGCCAGCAGCTTGAAAGAAAAACTTAACACCGGGGAGCTGTTTTTT
J gene: TRBJ2-2; V gene: TRBV20-1; D gene: TRBD1; clone size: many; CDR3 protein: CSARGQINTGELFF; CDR3 DNA: TGCAGTGCTCGGGGACAGATCAACACCGGGGAGCTGTTTTTT
J gene: TRBJ2-5; V gene: TRBV7-2; D gene: TRBD2; clone size: few; CDR3 protein: CASSLVSSGGAYETQYF; CDR3 DNA: TGTGCCAGCAGCTTAGTTTCTAGCGGGGGGGCCTATGAGACCCAGTACTTC
J gene: TRBJ1-2; V gene: TRBV5-1; D gene: .; clone size: .; CDR3 protein: CASSFDGIYGYTF; CDR3 DNA: TGCGCCAGCAGCTTTGACGGGATCTATGGCTACACCTTC
J gene: TRBJ2-2; V gene: TRBV24-1; D gene: TRBD1; clone size: many; CDR3 protein: CATSDPGTGNTGELFF; CDR3 DNA: TGTGCCACCAGTGACCCCGGGACAGGGAACACCGGGGAGCTGTTTTTT
J gene: TRBJ1-4; V gene: TRBV5-1; D gene: .; clone size: many; CDR3 protein: CASSRGGVGEKLFF; CDR3 DNA: TGCGCCAGCAGTCGCGGGGGCGTCGGTGAAAAACTGTTTTTT
J gene: TRBJ2-5; V gene: TRBV12-3/TRBV12-4; D gene: .; clone size: many; CDR3 protein: CASSYGGRETQYF; CDR3 DNA: TGTGCCAGCAGTTATGGGGGTAGGGAGACCCAGTACTTC
J gene: TRBJ2-7; V gene: TRBV20-1; D gene: TRBD2; clone size: many; CDR3 protein: CSARFFGGGAGEQYF; CDR3 DNA: TGCAGTGCTAGATTTTTTGGCGGGGGGGCGGGTGAGCAGTACTTC
J gene: TRBJ2-3; V gene: TRBV5-1; D gene: TRBD1; clone size: .; CDR3 protein: CASSLRQGPDTQYF; CDR3 DNA: TGCGCCAGCAGCCTCCGACAGGGCCCAGATACGCAGTATTTT
J gene: TRBJ2-4; V gene: TRBV6-2/TRBV6-3; D gene: TRBD1; clone size: few; CDR3 protein: CASSKRDRGLQNIQYF; CDR3 DNA: TGTGCCAGCTCAAAAAGGGACAGGGGGCTCCAAAACATTCAGTACTTC
J gene: TRBJ2-2; V gene: TRBV6-1; D gene: .; clone size: many; CDR3 protein: CASGKPRFPSPEELFF; CDR3 DNA: TGTGCCAGCGGAAAACCCCGCTTTCCCTCCCCCGAGGAGCTGTTTTTT
J gene: TRBJ2-2; V gene: TRBV6-5; D gene: .; clone size: many; CDR3 protein: CASSYPTGWGTGELFF; CDR3 DNA: TGTGCCAGCAGTTACCCCACAGGGTGGGGGACCGGGGAGCTGTTTTTT
J gene: TRBJ1-5; V gene: TRBV6-2/TRBV6-3; D gene: TRBD1; clone size: .; CDR3 protein: CASSYPGQGGNQPQHF; CDR3 DNA: TGTGCCAGCAGTTACCCGGGACAGGGAGGCAATCAGCCCCAGCATTTT
J gene: TRBJ1-4; V gene: TRBV2; D gene: TRBD1; clone size: many; CDR3 protein: CATTPGQGVEKLFF; CDR3 DNA: TGTGCCACGACCCCGGGACAGGGTGTGGAAAAACTGTTTTTT
J gene: TRBJ1-4; V gene: TRBV20-1; D gene: .; clone size: many; CDR3 protein: CSARLGSGNEKLFF; CDR3 DNA: TGCAGTGCTAGATTAGGATCCGGGAATGAAAAACTGTTTTTT
J gene: TRBJ2-3; V gene: TRBV7-2; D gene: .; clone size: many; CDR3 protein: CASGPNRGTDTQYF; CDR3 DNA: TGTGCCAGCGGTCCAAACCGGGGCACAGATACGCAGTATTTT
J gene: TRBJ2-7; V gene: TRBV6-5; D gene: TRBD1; clone size: few; CDR3 protein: CASSYSDRGSYEQYF; CDR3 DNA: TGTGCCAGCAGTTACTCGGACAGGGGGTCCTACGAGCAGTACTTC
J gene: TRBJ1-1; V gene: TRBV6-5; D gene: .; clone size: .; CDR3 protein: CASMAGNTEAFF; CDR3 DNA: TGTGCCAGCATGGCAGGGAACACTGAAGCTTTCTTT
J gene: TRBJ2-3; V gene: TRBV24-1; D gene: .; clone size: many; CDR3 protein: CATSESLTDTQYF; CDR3 DNA: TGTGCCACCAGTGAGTCACTCACAGATACGCAGTATTTT
J gene: TRBJ2-7; V gene: TRBV5-6; D gene: .; clone size: many; CDR3 protein: CASSYPGLAYEQYF; CDR3 DNA: TGTGCCAGCAGTTATCCGGGACTGGCCTACGAGCAGTACTTC
J gene: TRBJ2-1; V gene: TRBV5-1; D gene: .; clone size: many; CDR3 protein: CASSPLKYQNNEQFF; CDR3 DNA: TGCGCCAGCAGCCCCCTTAAGTACCAAAACAATGAGCAGTTCTTC
J gene: TRBJ1-1; V gene: TRBV5-6; D gene: .; clone size: many; CDR3 protein: CASSSLRGRNTEAFF; CDR3 DNA: TGTGCCAGCAGCTCCCTTAGGGGCCGAAACACTGAAGCTTTCTTT
J gene: TRBJ1-5; V gene: TRBV29-1; D gene: .; clone size: many; CDR3 protein: CSVPKGVDQPQHF; CDR3 DNA: TGCAGCGTCCCGAAGGGGGTAGATCAGCCCCAGCATTTT
J gene: TRBJ1-1; V gene: TRBV3-1; D gene: .; clone size: .; CDR3 protein: CASSQDQWGSRAFF; CDR3 DNA: TGTGCCAGCAGCCAAGATCAGTGGGGCAGTAGAGCTTTCTTT
J gene: TRBJ1-3; V gene: TRBV5-6; D gene: .; clone size: few; CDR3 protein: CASSPIARPGNTIYF; CDR3 DNA: TGTGCCAGCAGCCCGATCGCCAGGCCTGGAAACACCATATATTTT
J gene: TRBJ1-1; V gene: TRBV18; D gene: .; clone size: many; CDR3 protein: CASSKQPLNTEAFF; CDR3 DNA: TGTGCCAGCTCGAAGCAACCTTTGAACACTGAAGCTTTCTTT
J gene: TRBJ2-1; V gene: TRBV7-2; D gene: .; clone size: .; CDR3 protein: CASSSQQAVKIEQFF; CDR3 DNA: TGTGCCAGCAGCTCCCAGCAGGCAGTTAAGATTGAGCAGTTCTTC
J gene: TRBJ1-1; V gene: TRBV15; D gene: TRBD1; clone size: many; CDR3 protein: CATSVRRETGVRGGTEAFF; CDR3 DNA: TGTGCCACCAGCGTGCGTCGTGAGACAGGGGTGCGAGGAGGAACTGAAGCTTTCTTT
J gene: TRBJ1-6; V gene: TRBV12-3/TRBV12-4; D gene: .; clone size: many; CDR3 protein: CASSFSREDSPLHF; CDR3 DNA: TGTGCCAGCAGTTTCTCCAGGGAAGATTCACCCCTCCACTTT
J gene: TRBJ1-6; V gene: TRBV12-3/TRBV12-4; D gene: .; clone size: many; CDR3 protein: CASSLSNHGSPLHF; CDR3 DNA: TGTGCCAGCAGTTTATCGAACCATGGGTCACCCCTCCACTTT
J gene: TRBJ2-1; V gene: TRBV7-3; D gene: .; clone size: many; CDR3 protein: CASSLLASYNEQFF; CDR3 DNA: TGTGCCAGCAGCTTATTGGCCTCCTACAATGAGCAGTTCTTC
J gene: TRBJ1-1; V gene: TRBV20-1; D gene: .; clone size: many; CDR3 protein: CSAPGQMNTEAFF; CDR3 DNA: TGCAGTGCTCCAGGACAGATGAACACTGAAGCTTTCTTT
J gene: TRBJ2-1; V gene: TRBV5-1; D gene: .; clone size: many; CDR3 protein: CASSLGWGDEQFF; CDR3 DNA: TGCGCCAGCAGCTTGGGTTGGGGTGATGAGCAGTTCTTC
J gene: TRBJ1-4; V gene: TRBV12-3/TRBV12-4; D gene: .; clone size: many; CDR3 protein: CASSFKGIEKLFF; CDR3 DNA: TGTGCCAGCAGTTTCAAGGGGATAGAAAAACTGTTTTTT
J gene: TRBJ2-7; V gene: TRBV6-2/TRBV6-3; D gene: TRBD1; clone size: many; CDR3 protein: CASSYPGQGDEQYF; CDR3 DNA: TGTGCCAGCAGTTATCCCGGACAGGGCGACGAGCAGTACTTC